This T cell receptor beta chain is from a study of blood T cell repertoires in COVID-19. Looking at the study overall: Sites across the United States, Italy and Spain contributed samples from acute and convalescent COVID-19. From T cells, B-cell-depleted T cells, or PBMCs came the material, which was cDNA or gDNA.

Original data processing: Nucleated cell number was recorded as an estimate derived from reference gene primer amplification. Clones were read by immunoSEQ multiplex PCR, and TCRdb kept only the in-frame ones, dropping some. V and J calls and clone size are those listed in that table; D and trimming were worked out from the DNA. Of over 200,000 clones listed, approximately 80% are singletons. Sequenced: peripheral blood. The TCR was taken from a man aged 35 to 55 with acute or convalescent COVID-19.

CDR3 loop: CASSVATQGFTNEKLFF. CDR3 in DNA: TGTGCCAGCAGCGTAGCTACGCAGGGCTTTACTAATGAAAAACTGTTTTTT. This chain links TRBV9 with TRBJ1-4; a possible D gene is TRBD1 (5 bases). The V and J ends lost 0 bases and 2 bases respectively, with 14 bases between them. Per germline, CDR1 SGDLS and CDR2 YYNGEE. The CDR3 has 17 residues. The full variable domain, rest sourced from reference TRBV9 and TRBJ1-4, is DSGVTQTPKHLITATGQRVTLRCSPRSGDLSVYWYQQSLDQGLQFLIQYYNGEERAKGNILERFSAQQFPDLHSELNLSSLELGDSALYFCASSVATQGFTNEKLFFGSGTQLSVL.